Listed below are T cell receptor beta chains from one sample, sequenced in a study of blood T cell repertoires in COVID-19. The protocol was immunoSEQ multiplex PCR, while the TCRdb copy is restricted to in-frame clones and leaves out a portion. This sample has over 250,000 clones, with roughly 92% found just once. The sequenced sample was peripheral blood. The receptors were sampled from a woman aged 25-40 years with COVID-19, enrolled during active disease. The CDR3 runs from the conserved cysteine through the conserved F or W. D genes are given only for firm matches. Only part of the rows carry a size: once, few, many, or a class if the clone is expanded.

.	TRBD1	TRBV10-2	TRBJ1-4	CAIKDRANEKLFF	TGCGCCATAAAGGACAGGGCCAATGAAAAACTGTTTTTT
once	TRBD1	TRBV28	TRBJ2-2	CASSLFSAGGATGELFF	TGTGCCAGCAGTTTATTTAGCGCAGGGGGCGCGACCGGGGAGCTGTTTTTT
.	TRBD2	TRBV4-2	TRBJ2-1	CASSQTFLAGEGNEQFF	TGTGCCAGCAGCCAAACATTTCTAGCGGGAGAAGGTAATGAGCAGTTCTTC
.	.	TRBV29-1	TRBJ2-3	CSDRVREILPDTQYF	TGCAGCGACCGGGTCAGGGAAATTCTCCCAGATACGCAGTATTTT
.	TRBD2	TRBV24-1	TRBJ2-1	CATSDPSGMDGEQFF	TGTGCCACCAGTGACCCTAGCGGGATGGATGGTGAGCAGTTCTTC
.	.	TRBV19	TRBJ1-2	CASRGQKANYGYTF	TGTGCCAGTAGAGGACAGAAGGCAAACTATGGCTACACCTTC
.	.	TRBV19	TRBJ1-5	CASSQSQPDQPQHF	TGTGCCAGTAGTCAATCACAGCCCGATCAGCCCCAGCATTTT
.	.	TRBV5-1	TRBJ1-2	CASSLDRPYGYTF	TGCGCCAGCAGCCTCGACAGGCCCTATGGCTACACCTTC
.	.	TRBV27	TRBJ1-2	CASSLTGIYGYTF	TGTGCCAGCAGTTTAACAGGGATCTATGGCTACACCTTC
.	TRBD2	TRBV30	TRBJ2-7	CAWSRRTSGSSGEQYF	TGTGCCTGGAGTAGAAGAACTAGCGGGAGCTCGGGCGAGCAGTACTTC
once	.	TRBV15	TRBJ1-2	CATSRGQNYGYTF	TGTGCCACCAGCAGAGGACAGAACTATGGCTACACCTTC
.	.	TRBV6-6	TRBJ2-1	CASSSPGVLEQFF	TGTGCCAGCAGTTCCCCAGGGGTCCTTGAGCAGTTCTTC
.	.	TRBV6-6	TRBJ1-1	CASSYSQGLNTEAFF	TGTGCCAGCAGTTACTCCCAGGGGTTGAACACTGAAGCTTTCTTT
.	TRBD1	TRBV7-9	TRBJ2-5	CASSRGQGWETQYF	TGTGCCAGCAGTCGCGGACAGGGATGGGAGACCCAGTACTTC
.	.	TRBV9	TRBJ2-7	CASSVESSRRLNF	TGTGCCAGCAGCGTAGAATCTTCCAGGCGTCTGAACTTC
.	.	TRBV3-1/TRBV3-2	TRBJ1-2	CASSQRGGAYGYTF	TGTGCCAGCAGCCAGCGGGGGGGCGCCTATGGCTACACCTTC
.	.	TRBV16	TRBJ1-6	CASSQRRGGNSPLHF	TGTGCCAGCAGCCAACGGAGGGGGGGGAATTCACCCCTCCACTTT
.	TRBD1	TRBV6-5	TRBJ2-7	CASSYPGTGAYEQYF	TGTGCCAGCAGTTACCCCGGGACAGGGGCCTACGAGCAGTACTTC
.	.	TRBV3-1/TRBV3-2	TRBJ2-5	CASSQGQIQETQYF	TGTGCCAGCAGCCAAGGACAGATACAAGAGACCCAGTACTTC
.	TRBD2	TRBV29-1	TRBJ2-2	CSVGTSLGELFF	TGCAGCGTCGGGACTAGCCTGGGGGAGCTGTTTTTT
.	TRBD2	TRBV19	TRBJ2-7	CASSWASGAYEQYF	TGTGCCAGTAGTTGGGCTAGCGGGGCCTACGAGCAGTACTTC
once	TRBD2	TRBV3-1/TRBV3-2	TRBJ2-2	CASSHLGGSSNTGELFF	TGTGCCAGCAGCCACCTGGGGGGGAGCTCCAACACCGGGGAGCTGTTTTTT
.	TRBD2	TRBV27	TRBJ2-2	CASSPSAGKGELFF	TGTGCCAGCAGCCCTTCAGCGGGGAAAGGGGAGCTGTTTTTT
.	TRBD1	TRBV10-2	TRBJ2-7	CASSGTGGTYEQYF	TGCGCCAGCAGTGGGACAGGGGGCACCTACGAGCAGTACTTC
once	TRBD1	TRBV28	TRBJ1-2	CASRYSNRGNGYTF	TGTGCCAGCAGGTACTCGAACAGGGGGAACGGCTACACCTTC
once	TRBD1	TRBV10-3	TRBJ2-6	CAISEIGTGYSGANVLTF	TGTGCCATCAGTGAAATCGGGACAGGTTACTCTGGGGCCAACGTCCTGACTTTC
.	.	TRBV3-1/TRBV3-2	TRBJ2-2	CASSQQLELFF	TGTGCCAGCAGCCAACAACTGGAGCTGTTTTTT
.	.	TRBV19	TRBJ1-4	CASSIGGQVEKLFF	TGTGCCAGTAGTATAGGAGGGCAGGTTGAAAAACTGTTTTTT
.	.	TRBV6-5	TRBJ1-2	CASRPTQNYGYTF	TGTGCCAGCAGGCCAACACAAAACTATGGCTACACCTTC
.	.	TRBV5-1	TRBJ1-1	CASSRTGSGAFF	TGCGCCAGCAGCCGAACAGGGTCGGGAGCTTTCTTT
.	.	TRBV30	TRBJ1-6	CAWRKPLGEDNSPLHF	TGTGCCTGGAGAAAACCTTTGGGGGAGGATAATTCACCCCTCCACTTT
.	TRBD2	TRBV27	TRBJ2-1	CASSSLAGLYNEQFF	TGTGCCAGCAGTTCACTAGCGGGCCTTTACAATGAGCAGTTCTTC
.	TRBD2	TRBV13	TRBJ2-1	CASSLGLAGAYNEQFF	TGTGCCAGCAGCCTAGGACTAGCGGGGGCCTACAATGAGCAGTTCTTC
.	TRBD2	TRBV5-4	TRBJ2-7	CASSFLASGSFYEQYF	TGTGCCAGCAGCTTCCTTGCTAGCGGGAGTTTCTACGAGCAGTACTTC
.	.	TRBV6-6	TRBJ2-1	CASSSGHPPGQFF	TGTGCCAGCAGTTCGGGACATCCTCCGGGGCAGTTCTTC
.	TRBD1	TRBV27	TRBJ1-2	CASSKDRDYGYTF	TGTGCCAGCAGTAAGGACAGGGACTATGGCTACACCTTC
.	.	TRBV6-6	TRBJ2-1	CASRELGLLGNEQFF	TGTGCCAGCAGGGAACTAGGTTTGTTAGGCAATGAGCAGTTCTTC
.	.	TRBV5-5	TRBJ2-2	CASSVSVRGNTGELFF	TGTGCCAGCAGCGTCTCTGTTCGGGGAAACACCGGGGAGCTGTTTTTT
few	.	TRBV7-2	TRBJ1-2	CASSLDNNYGYTF	TGTGCCAGCAGCTTAGACAACAACTATGGCTACACCTTC
.	TRBD1	TRBV12-3/TRBV12-4	TRBJ1-1	CASQQGINTEAFF	TGTGCCAGTCAACAGGGGATCAACACTGAAGCTTTCTTT
.	TRBD1	TRBV5-4	TRBJ1-3	CASSFRGLGNTIYF	TGTGCCAGCAGCTTTAGGGGGCTAGGAAACACCATATATTTT
once	.	TRBV9	TRBJ1-2	CASSANQGLGYTF	TGTGCCAGCAGCGCTAATCAGGGGCTCGGCTACACCTTC
.	.	TRBV5-6	TRBJ1-5	CASSLGGTNQPQHF	TGTGCCAGCAGCTTGGGAGGTACCAATCAGCCCCAGCATTTT
.	TRBD1	TRBV2	TRBJ2-3	CASSEQGQGFDTQYF	TGTGCCAGCAGTGAACAAGGACAGGGCTTCGATACGCAGTATTTT
.	.	TRBV15	TRBJ1-6	CATSRENSGVGHNSPLHF	TGTGCCACCAGCAGAGAAAATTCCGGGGTAGGACATAATTCACCCCTCCACTTT
.	TRBD1	TRBV24-1	TRBJ1-6	CATSDLGTACNSPLHF	TGTGCCACCAGTGACCTCGGGACAGCCTGTAATTCACCCCTCCACTTT
.	.	TRBV28	TRBJ1-4	CASSFPGVEKLFF	TGTGCCAGCAGTTTCCCCGGAGTTGAAAAACTGTTTTTT
.	TRBD1	TRBV5-1	TRBJ1-3	CASQQGASGNTIYF	TGCGCCAGCCAACAGGGGGCTTCTGGAAACACCATATATTTT
.	.	TRBV5-1	TRBJ1-2	CASSSRDRLDGYTF	TGCGCCAGCAGCTCCCGGGACCGACTAGACGGCTACACCTTC
.	.	TRBV20-1	TRBJ1-1	CSAEESTEAFF	TGCAGTGCGGAGGAGAGCACTGAAGCTTTCTTT
.	.	TRBV28	TRBJ2-1	CASSLSGIYNEQFF	TGTGCCAGCAGTTTAAGCGGAATCTACAATGAGCAGTTCTTC
once	TRBD2	TRBV10-3	TRBJ2-2	CAISGDSGRAEVTGELFF	TGTGCCATCAGTGGGGATAGCGGGAGGGCCGAGGTTACCGGGGAGCTGTTTTTT
.	TRBD2	TRBV11-2	TRBJ2-1	CASSSPPGLAGGRGEQFF	TGTGCCAGCAGCTCTCCCCCGGGACTAGCGGGAGGTAGAGGTGAGCAGTTCTTC
.	TRBD1	TRBV18	TRBJ1-5	CASSPRQGDNQPQHF	TGTGCCAGCTCCCCGAGACAGGGCGACAATCAGCCCCAGCATTTT
.	.	TRBV19	TRBJ1-5	CASSTKQGGYSNQPQHF	TGTGCCAGTAGTACAAAACAGGGAGGGTATAGCAATCAGCCCCAGCATTTT
once	TRBD1	TRBV24-1	TRBJ2-7	CATSDSGQGRSYEQYF	TGTGCCACCAGTGATAGCGGACAGGGCCGCTCCTACGAGCAGTACTTC
once	.	TRBV12-3/TRBV12-4	TRBJ1-1	CASSRMNTEAFF	TGTGCCAGCAGCAGGATGAACACTGAAGCTTTCTTT
medium-sized	.	TRBV3-1/TRBV3-2	TRBJ1-3	CASSPGGPAIYF	TGTGCCAGCAGCCCTGGGGGCCCAGCCATATATTTT
.	TRBD1	TRBV28	TRBJ1-6	CASRPGTGVSYNSPLHF	TGTGCCAGCAGGCCCGGGACAGGGGTCTCCTATAATTCACCCCTCCACTTT
.	.	TRBV19	TRBJ1-1	CASSMRRNTEAFF	TGTGCCAGTAGTATGAGGAGGAACACTGAAGCTTTCTTT